These 10 T cell receptor beta chains originate from one sample sequenced in a study of cytomegalovirus exposure and HLA in healthy donors. Primers included in the PCR were 60 Vbeta and 13 Jbeta primers. The data were produced by immunoSEQ multiplex PCR, yet TCRdb's version contains in-frame clones alone and is incomplete. The sample carries some 130,000 clones, around 63% recorded once. Sequencing was performed on PBMCs. These receptor sequences come from a human donor in good health.

The chain uses TRBV9 and TRBJ2-7; 7 bases map to TRBD2. CDR1 SGDLS and CDR2 YYNGEE come from the germline V gene. The ends lost 7 bases at V and 2 bases at J; junction bases unmatched: 12. The CDR3 totals 15 residues. Here the CDR3 DNA reads TGTGCCAGCGGTCGGGGCGGGAGACTAGCCTACGAGCAGTACTTC. Translated, it gives CASGRGGRLAYEQYF.

The rearrangement links TRBV5-6 to TRBJ2-7, with 8 nucleotides matching TRBD1. J lost 2 bases, V lost 4 bases, and 5 bases had no gene match. Per germline, CDR1 SGHDT and CDR2 YYEEEE. The CDR3 has 14 amino acids. The CDR3 nucleotides are TGTGCCAGCAGCCCAGGGGGCGATCCCTACGAGCAGTACTTC. Residues: CASSPGGDPYEQYF. Complete variable domain (other parts from reference TRBV5-6 and TRBJ2-7): DAGVTQSPTHLIKTRGQQVTLRCSPKSGHDTVSWYQQALGQGPQFIFQYYEEEERQRGNFPDRFSGHQFPNYSSELNVNALLLGDSALYLCASSPGGDPYEQYFGPGTRLTVT.

V is TRBV11-3 and J is TRBJ2-7; 13 bases are a match to TRBD2. CDR1 SGHNT and CDR2 YENEEA come from the germline V gene. The CDR3 has 15 amino acids. With 2 bases clipped from V and 3 bases from J, the junction kept 1 base outside the gene matches. The CDR3 DNA follows: TGTGCCAGCAGCTTAAGGACTAGCGGGAGCTACGAGCAGTACTTC. It codes for CASSLRTSGSYEQYF.

This clone was seen more than once but under ten times. The gene calls are TRBV5-1 and TRBJ1-3; D is possibly TRBD1 (6 bases). Trimming took off 4 bases at V and 0 bases at J, with 14 bases between the two ends. The germline gives CDR1 SGHRS, CDR2 YFSETQ. The length of the CDR3 is 16 residues. The CDR3 coding sequence is TGCGCCAGCAGCATCGGACAGAGCGACTCTGGAAACACCATATATTTT. This gives the protein CASSIGQSDSGNTIYF.

This clone has just a few counts. The V and J genes are TRBV7-3 and TRBJ2-7, with D perhaps matching TRBD2 (6 bases). Trimming removed 2 bases at V and 7 bases at J, with 15 bases between. Germline V lookup: CDR1 SGHTA, CDR2 FQGTGA. The CDR3 has 14 amino acids. The DNA for the CDR3 is TGTGCCAGCAGCTTACTAGCGAGGGGAGGAGAGCAGTACTTC. Amino acid sequence: CASSLLARGGEQYF.

The chain is built from TRBV19 and TRBJ2-2, with D tentatively TRBD1 (5 bases). Trimming shortened V by 10 bases and J by 0 bases, and 18 bases separated the two germline ends. Germline lookup yields CDR1 LNHDA and CDR2 SQIVND (reference sequence). The CDR3 runs to 16 residues. CDR3 DNA sequence: TGTGCCACCTCCGGGTACAGGCGGACGAACACCGGGGAGCTGTTTTTT. Encoded protein: CATSGYRRTNTGELFF. The variable domain in full, with the rest retrieved from reference TRBV19 and TRBJ2-2, is DGGITQSPKYLFRKEGQNVTLSCEQNLNHDAMYWYRQDPGQGLRLIYYSQIVNDFQKGDIAEGYSVSREKKESFPLTVTSAQKNPTAFYLCATSGYRRTNTGELFFGEGSRLTVL.

This chain links TRBV7-3 with TRBJ1-1; D is unresolved. This CDR3 is 13 amino acids long. Trimming cost V 0 bases and J 5 bases, with 7 bases left between them. Per the germline V gene, CDR1 is SGHTA and CDR2 is FQGTGA. CDR3 protein: CASSLTGRTEAFF. The CDR3 coding sequence is TGTGCCAGCAGCTTAACAGGGAGGACTGAAGCTTTCTTT.

A word on this clone: One end of the junction does not line up with germline, which may come from a read error. J is TRBJ2-6 and V is TRBV7-7; D is uncertain. The CDR3 spans 16 residues. Per the germline V gene, CDR1 is SSHAT and CDR2 is FNYEAQ (reference sequence). The chain's CDR3 is CASSPSAASGANVLTF. In DNA form, the CDR3 reads TGTGCTAGCAGCCCGAGCGCGGCCTCTGGGGCCAACGTCCTGACTTTC.

The rearrangement joins TRBV7-8 to TRBJ1-1; no definite D call. The CDR3 loop spans 16 amino acids. Trimming shortened V by 2 bases and J by 0 bases, and 13 bases separated the two germline ends. Germline CDR1 is SGHVS and CDR2 is FQNEAQ. DNA for the CDR3: TGTGCCAGCAGCTTATCGGTGGGGAGACTGAACACTGAAGCTTTCTTT. Translation gives CASSLSVGRLNTEAFF.

The chain is built from TRBV10-3 and TRBJ2-7; maybe TRBD1 (6 bases). CDR3 length: 13 residues. Germline values: CDR1 ENHRY, CDR2 SYGVKD. Trimming shortened V by 2 bases and J by 4 bases, and 9 bases separated the two germline ends. DNA for the CDR3: TGTGCCATCAGTGAGGTACAGGGTTACGAGCAGTACTTC. Amino acid sequence: CAISEVQGYEQYF.